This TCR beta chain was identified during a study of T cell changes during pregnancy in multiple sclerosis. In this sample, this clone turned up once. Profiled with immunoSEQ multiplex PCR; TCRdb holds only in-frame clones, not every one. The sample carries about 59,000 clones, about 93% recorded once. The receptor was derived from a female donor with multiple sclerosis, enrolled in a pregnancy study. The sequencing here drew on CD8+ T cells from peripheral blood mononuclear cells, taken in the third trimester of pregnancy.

The CDR3 region has the DNA TGTGCCAGCAGTCCCCACGGGGACAGCTCCTACAATGAGCAGTTCTTC. Translation: CASSPHGDSSYNEQFF. The genes are TRBV28 and TRBJ2-1; 7 nucleotides match TRBD1. J lost 0 bases, V lost 5 bases, and 7 bases had no gene match. The CDR3 is 16 amino acids. CDR1 MDHEN and CDR2 SYDVKM come from the germline V gene.